A single sample gave rise to the 17 T cell receptor beta chains below, sequenced in a study of draining lymph node invasion in breast cancer. Cells sorted as CD4+ CD45RA- CD25high were taken as memory regulatory T cells. A single record per CDR3 protein comes from TCRdb applying MiXCR to the bulk RNA-seq reads. The profile covers about 3,100 distinct CDR3 sequences, with approximately 45% appearing a single time and 3.4% taken by the ten largest. What was sequenced was sorted memory Tregs from a lymph node. The receptor source for this set is a female donor with luminal breast cancer.

The chain couples TRBV6-5 to TRBJ2-1; 7 nucleotides line up with TRBD1. The CDR3 totals 17 residues. V lost 2 bases and J lost 7; bases outside the gene matches: 14. Germline V gene lookup returns CDR1 MNHEY and CDR2 SVGAGI. The CDR3 DNA reads TGTGCCAGCAGTTACCTACCGACAGGGTCCCTTCGAAATGAGCAGTTCTTC. Residues: CASSYLPTGSLRNEQFF.

The CDR3 reads CASSLAAGHKAFF. In DNA form, the CDR3 reads TGTGCCAGCAGCTTAGCAGCCGGACATAAAGCTTTCTTT. V and J are TRBV7-8 and TRBJ1-1, with D perhaps matching TRBD1 (5 bases). Germline loops: CDR1 SGHVS, CDR2 FQNEAQ. The CDR3 is 13 amino acids. The germline V and J ends were trimmed by 0 bases and 9 bases, with 11 bases remaining between them.

This clonotype was observed a handful of times. The rearrangement joins TRBV5-1 to TRBJ1-5, with D possibly being TRBD1 (6 bases). The V and J ends lost 2 bases and 4 bases respectively, with 7 bases between them. This CDR3 region has 13 residues. From germline, CDR1 is SGHRS and CDR2 YFSETQ. DNA of the CDR3: TGCGCCAGCAGCTTTACAGGGAATCAGCCCCAGCATTTT. Residues: CASSFTGNQPQHF.

V gene TRBV19 combines with J gene TRBJ1-2, with D unclear. Germline CDR1 LNHDA, CDR2 SQIVND (reference sequence). The CDR3 is 13 amino acids. Trimming took 4 bases from V and 3 from J, leaving 9 bases between them. The CDR3 DNA sequence: TGTGCCAGTAGTACGGGCAGCTACTATGGCTACACCTTC. This translates into CASSTGSYYGYTF.

This clonotype appeared a few times. The CDR3 region has the DNA TGTGCCAGCACCCAAGGGGACAGGGCCACAGATACGCAGTATTTT. It codes for CASTQGDRATDTQYF. The chain joins TRBV6-6 to TRBJ2-3; the match to TRBD1 covers 9 bases. Germline CDR1 MNHNY, CDR2 SVGAGI (reference sequence). The V segment lost 7 bases and the J segment 2 bases; nucleotides outside the gene matches: 7. CDR3 length equals 15 residues.

Only one count was recorded for this clonotype. The chain recombines TRBV20-1 with TRBJ1-6; D ambiguous. This CDR3 has 16 residues. With 2 bases removed from V and 0 bases from J, the gap between germline ends came to 11 bases. Germline CDR1 reads DFQATT; CDR2 reads SNEGSKA (reference sequence). The CDR3 bases are TGCAGTGCTAGAAGGACGGCGAGCTCCTATAATTCACCCCTCCACTTT. Amino acids: CSARRTASSYNSPLHF.

The chain employs TRBV19 and TRBJ2-1; 8 bases fit TRBD2. The CDR3 sequence is 15 residues long. Germline V gene data show CDR1 as LNHDA and CDR2 as SQIVND (reference sequence). J gave up 4 bases and V 9 bases, and 11 bases lay outside the gene matches. The CDR3 region is CASGSGSQPYNEQFF. The CDR3 DNA follows: TGTGCCAGCGGAAGCGGGAGCCAGCCTTACAATGAGCAGTTCTTC. Supplemented by reference TRBV19 and TRBJ2-1, the full variable domain reads DGGITQSPKYLFRKEGQNVTLSCEQNLNHDAMYWYRQDPGQGLRLIYYSQIVNDFQKGDIAEGYSVSREKKESFPLTVTSAQKNPTAFYLCASGSGSQPYNEQFFGPGTRLTVL.

The V call is TRBV12-3 or TRBV12-4, the J call TRBJ2-2, with 8 bases lining up with TRBD1. V lost 1 base to trimming and J lost 5 bases; unmatched junction nucleotides: 9. The CDR3 is made up of 17 amino acids. CDR3 bases: TGTGCCAGCAGTTTAGGGAACAGGGGGGCCAGGACCGGGGAGCTGTTTTTT. Its translation: CASSLGNRGARTGELFF.

This clonotype has more than one count but fewer than ten. The chain couples TRBV7-9 to TRBJ1-4; D is unclear. CDR3 length: 17 residues. Trimming removed 5 bases at V and 0 bases at J, with 16 bases between. Germline loops: CDR1 SEHNR, CDR2 FQNEAQ (reference sequence). This CDR3 is CASSPLTPSSTNEKLFF. DNA of the CDR3: TGTGCCAGCAGCCCCCTGACACCGAGCTCAACTAATGAAAAACTGTTTTTT.

This clonotype was seen a handful of times. V gene TRBV7-9 combines with J gene TRBJ2-7; D ambiguous. Trimming took off 5 bases at V and 1 base at J, with 18 bases between the two ends. Germline V gene sequence: CDR1 SEHNR, CDR2 FQNEAQ (reference sequence). This CDR3 is built from 16 residues. The CDR3 DNA reads as TGTGCCAGCAGCGTTCCGACCCTTTATTCTTCCTACGAGCAGTACTTC. Translated: CASSVPTLYSSYEQYF.

There are a few counts of this clonotype. The chain joins TRBV5-1 to TRBJ2-5; 10 bases are a match to TRBD1. V shed 3 bases and J 5 bases; nucleotides not matched to a gene: 7. Per the germline V gene, CDR1 is SGHRS and CDR2 is YFSETQ. This CDR3 is built from 15 residues. The CDR3 is CASSSRQGASETQYF. CDR3 coding DNA: TGCGCCAGCAGCTCCCGACAGGGGGCCAGTGAGACCCAGTACTTC.

The chain has TRBV4-1 and TRBJ1-1, with D maybe TRBD1 (5 bases). V lost 1 base and J 0 bases, leaving 9 bases between the germline ends. The germline gives CDR1 MGHRA, CDR2 YSYEKL. This CDR3 contains 15 residues. CDR3 nucleotide sequence: TGCGCCAGCAGCCAAGTTCCGGGGGTGAACACTGAAGCTTTCTTT. Residues: CASSQVPGVNTEAFF.

By its share, this clonotype is large. The chain couples TRBV20-1 to TRBJ1-4; 11 nucleotides align to TRBD1. V trimming: 1 base; J trimming: 6 bases; junction bases outside the gene matches: 1. CDR3 length: 14 amino acids. Looked up from germline, CDR1 is DFQATT and CDR2 is SNEGSKA (reference sequence). The CDR3 loop is CSARGGQGDEKLFF. CDR3 nucleotides: TGCAGTGCTAGAGGGGGACAGGGGGATGAAAAACTGTTTTTT.

In its sample, this clonotype was seen a few times. Here the CDR3 reads CASSSYRGGFTGELFF. DNA of the CDR3: TGTGCCAGCAGCTCCTACAGGGGGGGATTTACCGGGGAGCTGTTTTTT. The chain employs TRBV7-8 and TRBJ2-2; D possibly corresponds to TRBD1 (8 bases). The length of the CDR3 is 16 residues. Germline values: CDR1 SGHVS, CDR2 FQNEAQ. The ends were cut back, 4 bases at V and 5 bases at J, with 17 bases in the middle.

The chain links TRBV6-2 or TRBV6-3 to TRBJ1-5; tentative D call: TRBD1 (6 bases). Trimming took 6 bases from V and 3 from J, leaving 18 bases between them. This CDR3 is 16 amino acids long. Germline V gene sequence: CDR1 MNHEY, CDR2 SVGEGT. CDR3 protein: CASSPHQGRINQPQHF. In DNA, the CDR3 is TGTGCCAGCAGCCCCCATCAGGGGAGGATCAATCAGCCCCAGCATTTT.

In this sample, this clonotype turned up a few times. CDR3 nucleotide sequence: TGCAGCGTTCTCGGTTTTGCAACTAATGAAAAACTGTTTTTT. This codes for CSVLGFATNEKLFF. This chain joins TRBV29-1 and TRBJ1-4, with no clear D. Germline values: CDR1 SQVTM, CDR2 ANQGSEA. V was pared by 5 bases and J by 0 bases, with 10 bases between. The CDR3 contains 14 residues.

The chain joins TRBV11-2 to TRBJ1-5, with TRBD1 matching over 8 bases. The CDR3 consists of 14 residues. Germline loops: CDR1 SGHAT, CDR2 FQNNGV. The J segment lost 7 bases and the V segment lost 5 bases, leaving 7 bases of the junction unmatched. The CDR3 loop reads CASSPGQGRQPQHF. Here the CDR3 DNA reads TGTGCCAGCAGCCCCGGACAGGGACGACAGCCCCAGCATTTT.